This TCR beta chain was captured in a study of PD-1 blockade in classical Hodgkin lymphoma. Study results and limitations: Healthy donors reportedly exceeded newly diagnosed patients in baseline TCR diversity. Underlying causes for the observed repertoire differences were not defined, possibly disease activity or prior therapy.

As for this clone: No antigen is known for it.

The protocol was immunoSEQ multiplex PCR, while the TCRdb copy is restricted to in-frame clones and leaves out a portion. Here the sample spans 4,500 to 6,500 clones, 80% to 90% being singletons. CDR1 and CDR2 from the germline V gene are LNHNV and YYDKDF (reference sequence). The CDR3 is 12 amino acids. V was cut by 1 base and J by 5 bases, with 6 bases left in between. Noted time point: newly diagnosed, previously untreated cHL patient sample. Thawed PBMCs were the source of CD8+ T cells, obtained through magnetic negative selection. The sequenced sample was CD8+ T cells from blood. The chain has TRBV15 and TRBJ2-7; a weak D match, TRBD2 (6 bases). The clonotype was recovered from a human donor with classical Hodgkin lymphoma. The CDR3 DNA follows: TGTGCCACCAGCAGAGTAGCGGACGAGCAGTACTTC. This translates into CATSRVADEQYF.